This TCR beta chain was sequenced for a study of T-cell reconstitution after alpha-beta-depleted transplantation in children. Construction of the TCRbeta library involved unique molecular identifiers. TCRdb used MiXCR to reprocess the PCR reads, holding one entry per CDR3 protein. Here the sample spans some 390,000 distinct CDR3 sequences, just over 20% being singletons. Trimming left V 6 bases short and J 1 base short, with 11 bases between. Germline lookup yields CDR1 SQVTM and CDR2 ANQGSEA. This CDR3 has 13 residues. The genes are TRBV29-1 and TRBJ2-3; perhaps TRBD1 as D (5 bases). Source: PBMCs from the stem cell graft donor, taken from the stem cell graft. This TCR came from a human donor who donated a stem cell graft to a child with acute myeloid leukemia. The CDR3 is CSVREGGTDTQYF. The CDR3, as DNA: TGCAGCGTCAGGGAAGGGGGCACAGATACGCAGTATTTT.